This record covers a single TCR beta chain. This clonotype was counted a few times. Its antigen remains unidentified. One base away there is no much larger clone; base qualities are not given. CDR1 and CDR2 (SGHRS, YFSETQ) derive from the germline V gene. Including cysteine and phenylalanine, the CDR3 has 13 amino acids. The retained sequence is limited to the CDR3, 39 bases, with the frame set at the first base. V is clipped by 2 bases and J by 3 bases, and the sequence between their germline boundaries is 6 bases long. The entry originates in a study of T-cell reconstitution after alpha-beta-depleted transplantation in children (dated by TCRdb to the mid-2010s). For context, the study as a whole: Using TCR repertoire profiling, the study quantitatively followed how T-cell immune reconstitution unfolded in children after TCRalphabeta/CD19-depleted allogeneic hematopoietic cell transplantation. Study-level results and caveats: Apparently early alphabetaT-cell count recovery about two months after transplant reportedly relied on only several hundred rapidly expanded clones derived from non-depleted graft cells. In some patients, high TCRbeta diversity at day 60 was attributed to recipient T cells and intrathymic progenitors that had survived conditioning. Hyperexpanded clone frequencies declined over subsequent months; after one year, T-cell counts and TCRbeta diversity were mostly attributed to newly produced T cells.

What the treatment or condition label conveys for this sample: allogeneic hematopoietic cell transplantation with graft depleted of TCRalphabeta T cells and CD19 B cells. The children who served as transplant recipients had been given grafts of TCRalphabeta/CD19-depleted allogeneic hematopoietic cells. The library was produced with PCR. Sequencing was carried out with an Illumina HiSeq 2500. Molecular barcoding was employed in the preparation of TCR libraries, with unique molecular identifiers being used to normalize TCRbeta repertoire quantification. TCRdb reprocessing: public reads trimmed at Q25 with fastp, clones called with MiXCR, in-frame beta chains kept. Rows merge per CDR3 protein into single entries with the most common DNA and genes. Here the sample has 90,000 to 100,000 distinct CDR3 sequences; about 25% occur a single time. The top ten hold 20% to 25% of the sample.

The sequence links TRBV5-1 to TRBJ1-3; the D gene remains uncertain. The source of this sequence is a boy aged 2 to 9 with acute lymphoblastic leukemia, due to receive a stem cell transplant. The sequencing used PBMCs, collected before TCRalphabeta/CD19-depleted stem cell transplant. The CDR3 is CASSFGVGNTIYF. Here is the DNA: TGCGCCAGCAGCTTCGGGGTTGGAAACACCATATATTTT. Here the CDR3 is joined to the reference TRBV5-1 and TRBJ1-3 genes, and the full variable domain is: KAGVTQTPRYLIKTRGQQVTLSCSPISGHRSVSWYQQTPGQGLQFLFEYFSETQRNKGNFPGRFSGRQFSNSRSEMNVSTLELGDSALYLCASSFGVGNTIYFGEGSWLTVV.